The entry below gives a single T cell receptor beta chain sequence along with its context. As yet, its antigen is unknown. Germline values: CDR1 SGHAT, CDR2 FQNNGV. V was trimmed by 4 bases and J by 3 bases, leaving 6 bases between them. The CDR3 sequence is 12 residues long. Measured with immunoSEQ multiplex PCR; TCRdb has only the in-frame clones, and not every one. The profile shows 410,000 or so clones, 75% to 95% of them singletons. This entry is derived from a study of Ad26.COV2.S vaccination and SARS-CoV-2 variants. Study context: Donor was in the COV1001 Ad26.COV2.S trial arm. Study-level results: Vaccine recipients and placebo recipients showed similar non-spike TCR breadth. Reportedly, spike-specific CD8+ and CD4+ T cell responses achieved substantial breadth once vaccination had taken place.

Stated treatment: around 19 received Ad26.COV2.S at low or high dose, single or two shots; roughly five received placebo; per-sample allocation not given. Samples were taken on day 63 after the first vaccine or placebo injection. Boston supplied an adult donor aged 18-55 years. This sequence originates from a person aged 18-65 years who received the Ad26.COV2.S COVID-19 vaccine or a placebo. This specimen consisted of peripheral blood, obtained in a trial of Ad26.COV2.S vaccine versus placebo. The chain recombines TRBV11-2 with TRBJ2-5; D unclear. The CDR3 bases are TGTGCCAGCAGCTCCTATAAAGAGACCCAGTACTTC. This codes for CASSSYKETQYF.